One sample yielded the 20 T cell receptor beta chains listed below, sequenced in a study of Graves' ophthalmopathy and Graves' hyperthyroidism. RNA served as the template for amplifying TCR beta CDR3 regions. First-round RT-PCR employed HTBI primers, with a second-round multiplex PCR after it. TCRdb fed the multiplex PCR reads into MiXCR, producing one record per CDR3 protein. The sample records a few hundred thousand distinct CDR3 sequences, about 17% being singletons. Specimen: peripheral blood. Receptors originate from an adult woman with stable Graves' hyperthyroidism.

This clonotype was picked up many times. V usage is TRBV28 and J usage is TRBJ2-5; TRBD2 matches 9 bases. The ends lost 5 bases at V and 5 bases at J; junction bases unmatched: 6. From germline, CDR1 is MDHEN and CDR2 SYDVKM. The CDR3 runs to 14 residues. This CDR3 reads CASSHSGSGETQYF. DNA of the CDR3: TGTGCCAGCAGTCATAGCGGGAGTGGGGAGACCCAGTACTTC.

V usage is TRBV11-2 and J usage is TRBJ2-3, with 7 bases aligning to TRBD1. Germline trimming cut 1 base from V and 1 base from J; bases unmatched to any gene: 2. The germline V gene encodes CDR1 SGHAT and CDR2 FQNNGV. CDR3 length: 15 residues. For the CDR3, the DNA is TGTGCCAGCAGCTTAGGACAGGGTGGCACAGATACGCAGTATTTT. Translation: CASSLGQGGTDTQYF.

The CDR3 spells CSARQSSYEQYF. CDR3 nucleotides: TGCAGTGCCAGACAGTCCTCCTACGAGCAGTACTTC. The V and J genes are TRBV20-1 and TRBJ2-7; D may be TRBD1 (5 bases). Germline V CDR1 and CDR2: DFQATT, SNEGSKA (reference sequence). V shed 6 bases and J shed 0 bases, with 9 bases lying between them. This CDR3 spans 12 amino acids.

This clonotype has ten or more counts. The chain is built from TRBV20-1 and TRBJ1-2, with a tentative D call TRBD1 (6 bases). This CDR3 region has 16 residues. Trimming took 0 bases from V and 6 from J, leaving 20 bases between them. Germline assignment: CDR1 DFQATT and CDR2 SNEGSKA (reference sequence). This CDR3 is CSARDGPGGRGDGYTF. CDR3 nucleotides: TGCAGTGCTAGAGATGGCCCCGGGGGGAGGGGGGATGGCTACACCTTC.

This clonotype has at least ten counts. The gene calls are TRBV6-2 or TRBV6-3 and TRBJ2-7; D is undetermined. CDR1 is MNHEY and CDR2 is SVGEGT in the germline V gene. The CDR3 totals 11 residues. The V gene lost 5 bases and the J gene lost 1 base, with 3 bases spanning the gap. As DNA, the CDR3 is TGTGCCAGCAGTCAATCCTACGAGCAGTACTTC. Translating it yields CASSQSYEQYF.

Many counts were recorded for this clonotype. This chain links TRBV5-1 with TRBJ1-1, with D perhaps matching TRBD1 (5 bases). Looked up from germline, CDR1 is SGHRS and CDR2 is YFSETQ. The CDR3 runs to 15 residues. V lost 2 bases, J lost 3 bases, and 14 bases lay in between. CDR3 DNA: TGCGCCAGCAGCTTATGGACAAGGGGCGACACTGAAGCTTTCTTT. This gives the protein CASSLWTRGDTEAFF.

This clonotype has at least ten counts. The V gene is TRBV6-1, the J gene TRBJ2-6; D remains unclear. Trimming pared 7 bases from V and 6 bases from J, leaving 7 bases between. The length of the CDR3 is 12 residues. CDR1 is MNHNS, CDR2 SASEGT, per germline. As DNA, the CDR3 is TGTGCCAGCACCCGAATGGCCAACGTCCTGACTTTC. Amino acids: CASTRMANVLTF.

This clonotype was found a few times. V and J are TRBV20-1 and TRBJ2-7; D possibly matches TRBD1 or TRBD2 (5 bases each). In germline, CDR1 is DFQATT, CDR2 SNEGSKA (reference sequence). Trimming shortened V by 6 bases and J by 7 bases, and 28 bases separated the two germline ends. The CDR3 length is 16 residues. The CDR3 coding sequence is TGCAGTGCCGGATCTGGTTCCGGGACCCAACCGGGGGAGCAGTACTTC. This encodes CSAGSGSGTQPGEQYF.

This clonotype has ten or more counts. The V call is TRBV7-2, the J call TRBJ1-5; 11 nucleotides match TRBD1. The V gene end was trimmed by 3 bases and the J gene end by 2 bases; junction bases not matched to a gene: 3. In germline, CDR1 is SGHTA, CDR2 FQGNSA. This CDR3 has 16 amino acids. This chain's CDR3 is CASSFGQGAGNQPQHF. CDR3 bases: TGTGCCAGCAGCTTTGGACAGGGGGCTGGCAATCAGCCCCAGCATTTT.

The table lists this clonotype with many counts. V gene TRBV20-1 combines with J gene TRBJ1-2; 9 nucleotides agree with TRBD1. The CDR3 consists of 11 residues. Germline values: CDR1 DFQATT, CDR2 SNEGSKA (reference sequence). The CDR3 sequence: CSPGQGYGYTF. In nucleotides, the CDR3 is TGCAGCCCGGGACAGGGCTATGGCTACACCTTC.

This clonotype has a count of ten or more. V and J are TRBV28 and TRBJ1-1; D perhaps matches TRBD1 (6 bases). This CDR3 has 14 amino acids. The germline gives CDR1 MDHEN, CDR2 SYDVKM. V lost 8 bases, J lost 0 bases, and 13 bases lay in between. The DNA of the CDR3 is TGTGCCAGCGGGGGCAGAATGATGAACACTGAAGCTTTCTTT. Amino acid sequence: CASGGRMMNTEAFF. The full variable domain, with the rest looked up from reference TRBV28 and TRBJ1-1, is DVKVTQSSRYLVKRTGEKVFLECVQDMDHENMFWYRQDPGLGLRLIYFSYDVKMKEKGDIPEGYSVSREKKERFSLILESASTNQTSMYLCASGGRMMNTEAFFGQGTRLTVV.

In this sample, this clonotype turned up many times. The chain links TRBV20-1 to TRBJ1-1; the D is unclear. The CDR3 is 16 amino acids. V was shortened by 0 bases and J by 1 base, with 15 bases between the two germline ends. Germline V gene lookup returns CDR1 DFQATT and CDR2 SNEGSKA (reference sequence). The CDR3 here is CSAREGSGMGNTEAFF. The DNA for the CDR3 is TGCAGTGCTAGAGAAGGATCGGGAATGGGGAACACTGAAGCTTTCTTT.

The chain carries TRBV28 and TRBJ2-2; 7 bases match TRBD2. Germline V gives CDR1 MDHEN, CDR2 SYDVKM. The CDR3 is made up of 14 amino acids. V shed 7 bases and J 8 bases; nucleotides not matched to a gene: 10. CDR3 DNA sequence: TGTGCCAGCACCCGTTCGGGGGGTGCTGGGGAGCTGTTTTTT. Translation gives CASTRSGGAGELFF.

This chain links TRBV7-9 with TRBJ2-7; perhaps D is TRBD1 or TRBD2 (5 bases each). This CDR3 is 16 amino acids long. CDR1 is SEHNR, CDR2 FQNEAQ, per germline (reference sequence). The V end was cut by 1 base, the J end by 2 bases, with 15 bases between. Here the CDR3 reads CASSLDLGTETYEQYF. Here the CDR3 DNA reads TGTGCCAGCAGCTTAGATTTAGGGACCGAAACCTACGAGCAGTACTTC.

This clonotype showed up many times. The gene calls are TRBV6-2 or TRBV6-3 and TRBJ2-4, with TRBD1 as a possible D gene (5 bases). V was trimmed by 6 bases and J by 0 bases, leaving 18 bases between them. The CDR3 totals 17 residues. Germline CDR1 MNHEY, CDR2 SVGEGT. The CDR3 reads CASSTGKHTGAKNIQYF. The CDR3, as DNA: TGTGCCAGCAGCACTGGGAAACACACAGGAGCCAAAAACATTCAGTACTTC.

This clonotype was counted at least ten times. This chain connects TRBV2 to TRBJ2-5, with 7 nucleotides matching TRBD1. Germline-derived CDR1 and CDR2 are SNHLY and FYNNEI. The CDR3 consists of 16 residues. The trim removed 4 bases at V and 4 bases at J, leaving 12 bases unmatched. CDR3 residues: CASSVYGTVSGETQYF. The DNA for the CDR3 is TGTGCCAGCAGTGTATATGGGACAGTTTCGGGAGAGACCCAGTACTTC.

This clonotype appeared many times. The rearrangement links TRBV20-1 to TRBJ1-1; no clear D. CDR3 size: 14 residues. Trimming removed 7 bases at V and 1 base at J, with 16 bases between. CDR1 DFQATT and CDR2 SNEGSKA come from the germline V gene (reference sequence). The CDR3, as DNA: TGCAGTGGCCGAAGAGGACGCCAGAACACTGAAGCTTTCTTT. Encoded protein: CSGRRGRQNTEAFF.

There are many counts of this clonotype. V usage is TRBV11-2 and J usage is TRBJ2-3, with 13 bases aligning to TRBD2. Germline V gene sequence: CDR1 SGHAT, CDR2 FQNNGV. The CDR3 extends over 17 amino acids. V was pared by 5 bases and J by 0 bases, with 5 bases of the junction left unmatched. CDR3 DNA: TGTGCCAGCAGCCGGATGGGACTAGCGGGGAGCACAGATACGCAGTATTTT. Protein: CASSRMGLAGSTDTQYF.

The count of this clonotype is one. The junction differs from germline at one of its ends, possibly a read error. The gene calls are TRBV7-9 and TRBJ1-2; D gene ambiguous. The germline CDR1 and CDR2 sequences are SEHNR and FQNEAQ (reference sequence). This CDR3 region has 14 residues. The CDR3 nucleotides are TGCGCCAGCAGCTTGCAAAGTCCTAACTATGGCTACACCTTC. It yields the protein CASSLQSPNYGYTF.

At least ten counts were recorded for this clonotype. The chain joins TRBV5-1 to TRBJ1-2; 9 bases match TRBD1. CDR1 and CDR2 from the germline V gene are SGHRS and YFSETQ. The CDR3 is made up of 14 amino acids. The ends lost 2 bases at V and 6 bases at J; junction bases unmatched: 5. CDR3 in amino acids: CASSLLDRGDGYTF. In DNA, the CDR3 is TGCGCCAGCAGCTTACTGGACAGGGGTGATGGCTACACCTTC.